These 29 T cell receptor beta chains were all obtained from the same sample, sequenced in a study of T-cell memory formation after mild COVID-19. MiXCR was run by TCRdb on the 5' RACE reads, yielding one entry per CDR3 protein. This sample has about 350,000 distinct CDR3 sequences, with 12% to 15% found just once. Sequences were obtained from PBMCs or a T cell subset sorted from them (not recorded which). The source is a man younger than 35 who had mild COVID-19 (a few samples of this study predate the infection). Cell type and time point are not known.

This clonotype was detected a few times. The J gene is TRBJ2-5, the V gene TRBV7-9; 8 positions agree with TRBD2. The V gene end was trimmed by 3 bases and the J gene end by 6 bases; junction bases not matched to a gene: 9. The CDR3 is 15 residues long. Germline CDR1 reads SEHNR; CDR2 reads FQNEAQ (reference sequence). CDR3 sequence reads: CASSFQTSELQTQYF. For the CDR3, the DNA is TGTGCCAGCAGCTTCCAGACTAGCGAGTTACAGACCCAGTACTTC.

The table lists this clonotype with a few counts. This sequence joins TRBV6-2 or TRBV6-3 and TRBJ1-1; D may be TRBD1 (6 bases). V lost 7 bases and J 7 bases, leaving 16 bases between the germline ends. CDR3 length: 13 amino acids. Germline V gene lookup returns CDR1 MNHEY and CDR2 SVGEGT. The DNA for the CDR3 is TGTGCCAGCACCTTCGTCTCCAGGGGTGAAGCTTTCTTT. It is translated as CASTFVSRGEAFF.

The chain employs TRBV18 and TRBJ1-3, with TRBD1 as a possible D gene (6 bases). This CDR3 region has 17 residues. Germline values: CDR1 KGHSH, CDR2 LQKENI. V lost 3 bases and J 8 bases, leaving 23 bases between the germline ends. CDR3 in DNA: TGTGCCAGCTCACCGGCCGAGATAACGACAGGAACGGACACCATATATTTT. Encoded protein: CASSPAEITTGTDTIYF.

This sequence joins TRBV11-2 and TRBJ1-4, with D maybe TRBD1 (5 bases). The germline V and J ends were trimmed by 0 bases and 10 bases, with 15 bases remaining between them. There are 15 residues in the CDR3. The germline gives CDR1 SGHAT, CDR2 FQNNGV. The CDR3 spells CASSLDSTQRGKLFF. The CDR3 nucleotides read TGTGCCAGCAGCTTAGACTCGACTCAGAGGGGAAAACTGTTTTTT. The variable domain in full, with the rest retrieved from reference TRBV11-2 and TRBJ1-4, is EAGVAQSPRYKIIEKRQSVAFWCNPISGHATLYWYQQILGQGPKLLIQFQNNGVVDDSQLPKDRFSAERLKGVDSTLKIQPAKLEDSAVYLCASSLDSTQRGKLFFGSGTQLSVL.

This chain joins TRBV12-3 or TRBV12-4 and TRBJ2-3; a possible D gene is TRBD2 (5 bases). V was shortened by 0 bases and J by 0 bases, with 7 bases between the two germline ends. CDR3 size: 15 residues. CDR3 protein: CASSLAWTSTDTQYF. The CDR3 nucleotides read TGTGCCAGCAGTTTAGCGTGGACTAGCACAGATACGCAGTATTTT.

This clonotype occurred a few times. The V gene is TRBV11-2, the J gene TRBJ2-1, with a tentative D call TRBD1 (5 bases). The germline gives CDR1 SGHAT, CDR2 FQNNGV. V gave up 7 bases and J gave up 8 bases, with 18 bases separating them. The CDR3 sequence is 14 residues long. Here the CDR3 DNA reads TGTGCCAGCAACATTAGGTCAGGGTTCGATGAGCAGTTCTTC. Its protein is CASNIRSGFDEQFF.

The sample holds a few counts of this clonotype. The chain links TRBV6-2 or TRBV6-3 to TRBJ2-4, with a tentative D call TRBD2 (6 bases). The length of the CDR3 is 14 residues. The germline V gene has CDR1 MNHEY and CDR2 SVGEGT. Trimming pared 0 bases from V and 3 bases from J, leaving 6 bases between. The CDR3 DNA follows: TGTGCCAGCAGTTACTCGACTAGCAAAAACATTCAGTACTTC. As protein: CASSYSTSKNIQYF.

This chain connects TRBV20-1 to TRBJ1-2; D possibly corresponds to TRBD1 (5 bases). Germline CDR1 is DFQATT and CDR2 is SNEGSKA (reference sequence). The CDR3 spans 13 residues. The germline V and J ends were trimmed by 6 bases and 7 bases, with 18 bases remaining between them. The CDR3 reads CSASRQGLSGYTF. CDR3 DNA: TGCAGTGCCTCCCGCCAGGGACTTTCTGGCTACACCTTC.

The rearrangement links TRBV29-1 to TRBJ1-4; TRBD1 is a possible D gene (6 bases). Germline V lookup: CDR1 SQVTM, CDR2 ANQGSEA. The CDR3 has 14 residues. V gave up 6 bases and J gave up 2 bases, with 13 bases separating them. As DNA, the CDR3 is TGCAGCGTCGCCCAGGGGAACACTAATGAAAAACTGTTTTTT. As protein: CSVAQGNTNEKLFF.

In this sample, this clonotype turned up many times. The chain recombines TRBV4-3 with TRBJ2-3; D not resolved. With 1 base removed from V and 4 bases from J, the gap between germline ends came to 9 bases. The germline V gene has CDR1 LGHNA and CDR2 YSLEER. The CDR3 runs 14 residues. The CDR3 coding sequence is TGCGCCAGCAGCCAAGCCCCAGGCCCAGATACGCAGTATTTT. Translation gives CASSQAPGPDTQYF.

This clonotype was seen only once. The V call is TRBV7-9, the J call TRBJ1-2; 8 bases line up with TRBD1. The CDR3 is 13 residues long. Germline V gene sequence: CDR1 SEHNR, CDR2 FQNEAQ (reference sequence). The V segment lost 2 bases and the J segment 11 bases; nucleotides outside the gene matches: 7. The CDR3, as DNA: TGTGCCAGCAGCTTATCGACAGGGGTGCCTTACACCTTC. It encodes CASSLSTGVPYTF.

The chain couples TRBV11-3 to TRBJ1-6, with a tentative D call TRBD1 (5 bases). Trimming stripped 5 bases from V and 8 bases from J, with 13 bases between. CDR1 is SGHNT and CDR2 is YENEEA in the germline V gene. The CDR3 consists of 14 residues. CDR3 amino acids: CASSRGGTDSPLHF. In DNA form, the CDR3 reads TGTGCCAGCAGCCGGGGAGGGACGGATTCACCCCTCCACTTT.

The genes are TRBV9 and TRBJ1-6; D remains ambiguous. The CDR3 contains 14 residues. Looked up from germline, CDR1 is SGDLS and CDR2 is YYNGEE. The V end lost 0 bases, the J end lost 10 bases, and 11 bases lay between the germline ends. In DNA, the CDR3 is TGTGCCAGCAGCGTAGAGGAAAGGAGCTCACCCCTCCACTTT. It yields the protein CASSVEERSSPLHF. The full variable domain, completed using reference TRBV9 and TRBJ1-6, is DSGVTQTPKHLITATGQRVTLRCSPRSGDLSVYWYQQSLDQGLQFLIQYYNGEERAKGNILERFSAQQFPDLHSELNLSSLELGDSALYFCASSVEERSSPLHFGNGTRLTVT.

The CDR3 region has the DNA TGCGCCAGCAGCTCGCCAGGGTCCCACACTGAAGCTTTCTTT. Its translation: CASSSPGSHTEAFF. This rearrangement joins TRBV4-1 to TRBJ1-1, with D maybe TRBD1 (5 bases). This CDR3 has 14 residues. The V gene's germline CDR1 is MGHRA and CDR2 YSYEKL. The germline V and J ends were trimmed by 5 bases and 3 bases, with 13 bases remaining between them.

J is TRBJ2-2 and V is TRBV12-3 or TRBV12-4, with D unclear. This CDR3 contains 11 residues. The V end lost 6 bases, the J end lost 8 bases, and 7 bases lay between the germline ends. DNA for the CDR3: TGTGCCAGCAGCCCCGTTGGGGAGCTGTTTTTT. It yields the protein CASSPVGELFF.

This clonotype has a handful of counts. V usage is TRBV7-3 and J usage is TRBJ1-1, with unresolved D. This CDR3 is 13 amino acids long. V dropped 8 bases and J dropped 7 bases, with 17 bases sitting between them. Germline CDR1 reads SGHTA; CDR2 reads FQGTGA. The CDR3 coding sequence is TGTGCCAGCTCACGAACAGCCAGAGATGAAGCTTTCTTT. It yields the protein CASSRTARDEAFF.

This clonotype was seen a few times. The chain has TRBV7-9 and TRBJ2-7; D not certain. CDR1 is SEHNR, CDR2 FQNEAQ, per germline (reference sequence). CDR3 length: 12 residues. V lost 5 bases and J lost 4, with 9 bases in between. CDR3 sequence reads: CASSLELYEQYV. The DNA of the CDR3 is TGTGCCAGCAGCCTGGAACTATACGAGCAGTACGTC.

This chain joins TRBV20-1 and TRBJ2-7, with TRBD2 identical over 9 bases. V was clipped by 0 bases and J by 0 bases; unmatched bases: 3. CDR1 is DFQATT, CDR2 SNEGSKA, per germline (reference sequence). CDR3 length: 15 amino acids. The CDR3 region is CSARDGSGGSYEQYV. In nucleotides, the CDR3 is TGCAGTGCTAGAGATGGTAGCGGGGGCTCCTACGAGCAGTACGTC.

This clonotype was counted between two and nine times. The J gene is TRBJ2-7, the V gene TRBV5-6; D gene unclear. Between the trimmed V and J ends, which lost 1 base and 4 bases, there was a span of 6 bases. This CDR3 contains 12 residues. CDR1 is SGHDT, CDR2 YYEEEE, per germline. The CDR3 region has the DNA TGTGCCAGCAGCTTGAGAGAGTACGAGCAGTACGTC. Its translation: CASSLREYEQYV.

The sample holds a few counts of this clonotype. J is TRBJ2-7 and V is TRBV7-2, with D perhaps matching TRBD1 (6 bases). The germline CDR1 and CDR2 sequences are SGHTA and FQGNSA. Trimming cost V 8 bases and J 3 bases, with 11 bases left between them. The length of the CDR3 is 12 residues. As DNA, the CDR3 is TGTGCCAGCGGGGACACATACTACGAGCAGTACGTC. Translation gives CASGDTYYEQYV.

The chain couples TRBV4-1 to TRBJ2-3; TRBD2 aligns across 9 bases. The CDR3 runs 18 residues. The germline gives CDR1 MGHRA, CDR2 YSYEKL. V dropped 0 bases and J dropped 0; count of bases not matched to a gene: 7. Here the CDR3 reads CASSQDPAGGSSTDTQYF. The CDR3 DNA is TGCGCCAGCAGCCAAGACCCAGCGGGGGGTTCTAGCACAGATACGCAGTATTTT.

The chain joins TRBV4-3 to TRBJ1-5, with unresolved D. Germline V CDR1 and CDR2: LGHNA, YSLEER. V was pared by 1 base and J by 0 bases, with 7 bases between. The CDR3 is 15 amino acids. The chain's CDR3 is CASSQAYRSNQPQHF. DNA of the CDR3: TGCGCCAGCAGCCAAGCCTATCGTAGCAATCAGCCCCAGCATTTT.

The J gene is TRBJ2-5, the V gene TRBV7-9, with TRBD2 identical over 7 bases. CDR3 length: 15 amino acids. The V segment lost 9 bases and the J segment 3 bases; nucleotides outside the gene matches: 13. Germline lookup yields CDR1 SEHNR and CDR2 FQNEAQ (reference sequence). CDR3 sequence: CASNSERGSKETQYF. Written as DNA, the CDR3 is TGTGCCAGTAACAGTGAGCGGGGTTCAAAAGAGACCCAGTACTTC.

Only a few counts were recorded for this clonotype. This chain connects TRBV5-1 to TRBJ2-1, with TRBD2 as a possible D gene (5 bases). Trimming left V 5 bases short and J 0 bases short, with 9 bases between. Germline-derived CDR1 and CDR2 are SGHRS and YFSETQ. The CDR3 is made up of 14 amino acids. The CDR3 nucleotides read TGCGCCAGCAGGCTTAGCGACTCCTACAATGAGCAGTTCTTC. Its protein is CASRLSDSYNEQFF.

This clonotype was observed a few times. The chain employs TRBV15 and TRBJ2-5; 7 positions match TRBD1. The CDR3 length is 13 residues. V lost 0 bases to trimming and J lost 7 bases; unmatched junction nucleotides: 2. CDR1 and CDR2 from the germline V gene are LNHNV and YYDKDF (reference sequence). The CDR3 nucleotides read TGTGCCACCAGCAGAGATCCAGGGGGGACCCAGTACTTC. This gives the protein CATSRDPGGTQYF.

This clonotype has a handful of counts. The V call is TRBV20-1, the J call TRBJ2-7, with D perhaps TRBD1 or TRBD2 (5 bases each). The CDR3 contains 14 residues. The V gene lost 3 bases and the J gene lost 2 bases, with 14 bases spanning the gap. The germline CDR1 and CDR2 sequences are DFQATT and SNEGSKA (reference sequence). The CDR3 protein is CSASLWGTTYEQYF. In nucleotides, the CDR3 is TGCAGTGCTAGCCTCTGGGGGACCACCTACGAGCAGTACTTC.

The chain couples TRBV5-5 to TRBJ1-5; the match to TRBD1 covers 8 bases. Trimming at V came to 2 bases and at J to 4 bases, leaving 8 bases not matched to a gene. Germline V lookup: CDR1 SGHKS, CDR2 YYEKEE (reference sequence). The CDR3 is 16 amino acids. The CDR3 here is CASSFARGLPNQPQHF. The CDR3 DNA is TGTGCCAGCAGCTTCGCCAGGGGGCTTCCAAATCAGCCCCAGCATTTT.

This clonotype has ten or more counts. The chain is built from TRBV10-2 and TRBJ1-2; 8 nucleotides agree with TRBD1. Losses at the gene ends were 8 bases for V and 0 bases for J; bases not matched to a gene: 11. Germline V lookup: CDR1 WSHSY, CDR2 SAAADI. The CDR3 runs 16 residues. The chain's CDR3 is CASSYGTGRANYGYTF. The CDR3 bases are TGCGCCAGCTCCTACGGGACAGGCCGAGCTAACTATGGCTACACCTTC.

This clonotype was counted only a few times. The chain recombines TRBV15 with TRBJ2-3; TRBD2 matches at 8 bases. Trimming cost V 5 bases and J 1 base; bases outside gene matches: 5. Germline CDR1 LNHNV, CDR2 YYDKDF (reference sequence). The CDR3 is 15 residues long. In DNA form, the CDR3 reads TGTGCCACCAGCCTAAAAGCGGGGGGCACAGATACGCAGTATTTT. Protein: CATSLKAGGTDTQYF.